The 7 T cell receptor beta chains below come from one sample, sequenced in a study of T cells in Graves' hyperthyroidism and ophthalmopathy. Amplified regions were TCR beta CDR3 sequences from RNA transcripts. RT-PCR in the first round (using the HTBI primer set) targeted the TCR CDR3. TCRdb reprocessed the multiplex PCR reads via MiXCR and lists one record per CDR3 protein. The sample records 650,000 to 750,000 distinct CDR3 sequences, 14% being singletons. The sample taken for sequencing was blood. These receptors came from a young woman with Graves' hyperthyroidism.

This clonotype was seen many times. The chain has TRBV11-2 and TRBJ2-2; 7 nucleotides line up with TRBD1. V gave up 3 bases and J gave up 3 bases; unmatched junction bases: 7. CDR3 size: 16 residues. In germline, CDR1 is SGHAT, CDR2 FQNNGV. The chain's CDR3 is CASSFRTGGDTGELFF. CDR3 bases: TGTGCCAGCAGCTTCCGGACAGGTGGGGACACCGGGGAGCTGTTTTTT.

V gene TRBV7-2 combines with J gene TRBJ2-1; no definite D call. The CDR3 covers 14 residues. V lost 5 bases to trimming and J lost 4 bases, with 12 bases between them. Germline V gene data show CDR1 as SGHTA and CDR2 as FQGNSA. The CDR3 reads CASSRTTNYNEQFF. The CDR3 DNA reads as TGTGCCAGCAGCAGAACTACAAATTACAATGAGCAGTTCTTC.

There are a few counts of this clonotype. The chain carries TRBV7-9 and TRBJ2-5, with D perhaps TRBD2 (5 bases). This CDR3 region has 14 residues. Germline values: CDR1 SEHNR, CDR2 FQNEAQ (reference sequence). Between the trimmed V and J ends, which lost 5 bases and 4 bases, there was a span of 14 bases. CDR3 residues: CASSGGPGLETQYF. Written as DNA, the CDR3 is TGTGCCAGCAGCGGCGGGCCCGGCCTAGAGACCCAGTACTTC.

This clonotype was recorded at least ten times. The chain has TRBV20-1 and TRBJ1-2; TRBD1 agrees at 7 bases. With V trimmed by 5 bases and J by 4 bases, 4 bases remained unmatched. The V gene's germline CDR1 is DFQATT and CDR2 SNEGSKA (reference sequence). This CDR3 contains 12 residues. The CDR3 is CSAFDRAYGYTF. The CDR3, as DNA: TGCAGTGCTTTCGACAGGGCCTATGGCTACACCTTC.

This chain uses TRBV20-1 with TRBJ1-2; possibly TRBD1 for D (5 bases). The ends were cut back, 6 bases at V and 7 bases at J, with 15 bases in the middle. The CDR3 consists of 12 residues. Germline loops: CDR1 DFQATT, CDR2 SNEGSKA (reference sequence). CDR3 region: CSATLGVGGYTF. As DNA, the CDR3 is TGCAGTGCCACTCTGGGGGTCGGTGGCTACACCTTC.

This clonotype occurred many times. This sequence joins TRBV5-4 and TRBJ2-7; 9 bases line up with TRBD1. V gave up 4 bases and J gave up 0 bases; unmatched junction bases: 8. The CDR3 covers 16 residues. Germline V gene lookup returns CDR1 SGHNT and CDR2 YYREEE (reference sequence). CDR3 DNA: TGTGCCAGCAGCGGCCGTGAGGACAGGGGCTCCTACGAGCAGTACTTC. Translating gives CASSGREDRGSYEQYF.

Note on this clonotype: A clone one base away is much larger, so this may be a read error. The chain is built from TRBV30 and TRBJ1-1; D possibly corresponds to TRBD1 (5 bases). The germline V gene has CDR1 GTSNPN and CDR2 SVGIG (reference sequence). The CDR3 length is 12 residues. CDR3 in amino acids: CARSVRDWGAFF. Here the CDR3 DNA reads TGTGCCCGGAGTGTACGGGACTGGGGAGCTTTCTTT.